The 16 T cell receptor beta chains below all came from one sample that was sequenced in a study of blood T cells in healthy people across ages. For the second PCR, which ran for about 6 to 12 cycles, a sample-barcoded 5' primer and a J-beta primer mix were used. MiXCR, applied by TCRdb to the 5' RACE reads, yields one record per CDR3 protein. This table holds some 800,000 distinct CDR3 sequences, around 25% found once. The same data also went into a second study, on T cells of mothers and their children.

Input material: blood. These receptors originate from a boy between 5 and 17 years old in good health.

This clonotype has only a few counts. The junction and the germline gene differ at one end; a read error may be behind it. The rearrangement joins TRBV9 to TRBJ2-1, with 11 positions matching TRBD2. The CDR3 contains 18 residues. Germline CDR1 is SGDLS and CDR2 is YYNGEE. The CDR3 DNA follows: TGCGCCAGCAGCTTGGCTAGCGGGAGGTCGAGCTCCTACAATGAGCAGTTCTTC. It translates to CASSLASGRSSSYNEQFF.

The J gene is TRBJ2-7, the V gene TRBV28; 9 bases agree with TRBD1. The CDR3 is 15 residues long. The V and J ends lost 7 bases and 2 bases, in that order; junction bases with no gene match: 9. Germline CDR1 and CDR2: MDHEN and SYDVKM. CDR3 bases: TGTGCCAGCACCAGCTGGACAGGGGCTACCTACGAGCAGTACTTC. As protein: CASTSWTGATYEQYF.

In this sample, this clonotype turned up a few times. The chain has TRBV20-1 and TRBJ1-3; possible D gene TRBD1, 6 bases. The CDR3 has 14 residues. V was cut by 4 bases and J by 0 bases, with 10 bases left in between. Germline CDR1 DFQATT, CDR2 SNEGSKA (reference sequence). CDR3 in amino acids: CSATGASSGNTIYF. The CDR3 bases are TGCAGTGCTACGGGGGCAAGCTCTGGAAACACCATATATTTT.

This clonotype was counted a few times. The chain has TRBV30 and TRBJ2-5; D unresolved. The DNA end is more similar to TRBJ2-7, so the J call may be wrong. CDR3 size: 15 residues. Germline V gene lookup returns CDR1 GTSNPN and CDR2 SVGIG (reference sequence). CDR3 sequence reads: CAWSVPDYQIYEQYF. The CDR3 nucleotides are TGTGCCTGGAGTGTACCCGATTACCAGATCTACGAGCAGTACTTC.

CDR3 nucleotides: TGTGCCAGCGGCCAGAGAGCTGGGGCCAACGTCCTGACTTTC. It specifies CASGQRAGANVLTF. V usage is TRBV11-1 and J usage is TRBJ2-6; no clear D. The CDR3 runs 14 residues. V lost 8 bases, J lost 2 bases, and 10 bases lay in between. The germline CDR1 and CDR2 sequences are SGHAT and FQDESV (reference sequence).

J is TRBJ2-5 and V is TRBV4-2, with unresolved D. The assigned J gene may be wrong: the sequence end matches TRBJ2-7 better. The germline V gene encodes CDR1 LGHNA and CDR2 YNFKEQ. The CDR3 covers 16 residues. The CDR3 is CASSQDHSETSYEQYF. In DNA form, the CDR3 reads TGTGCCAGCAGCCAAGATCATTCAGAGACCTCCTACGAGCAGTACTTC.

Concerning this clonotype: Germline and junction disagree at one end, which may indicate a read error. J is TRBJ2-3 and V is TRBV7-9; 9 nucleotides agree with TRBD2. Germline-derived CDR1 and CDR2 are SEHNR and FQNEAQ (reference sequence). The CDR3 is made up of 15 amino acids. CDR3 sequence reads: CACSSLAGEADTQYF. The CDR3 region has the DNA TGTGCCTGCAGCTCATTAGCGGGGGAGGCAGATACGCAGTATTTT. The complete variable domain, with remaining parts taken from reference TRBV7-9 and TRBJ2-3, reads DTGVSQNPRHKITKRGQNVTFRCDPISEHNRLYWYRQTLGQGPEFLTYFQNEAQLEKSRLLSDRFSAERPKGSFSTLEIQRTEQGDSAMYLCACSSLAGEADTQYFGPGTRLTVL.

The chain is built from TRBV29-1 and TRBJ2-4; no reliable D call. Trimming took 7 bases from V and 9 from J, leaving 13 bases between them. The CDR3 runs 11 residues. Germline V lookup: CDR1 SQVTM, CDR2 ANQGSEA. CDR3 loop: CSAGEPGIQYF. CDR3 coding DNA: TGCAGCGCCGGAGAACCAGGCATTCAGTACTTC.

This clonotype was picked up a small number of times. This CDR3 is CASSVGNRGQTSSGANVLTF. In nucleotides, the CDR3 is TGTGCCAGCAGCGTGGGAAACAGGGGGCAGACTTCCTCTGGGGCCAACGTCCTGACTTTC. The chain joins TRBV9 to TRBJ2-6; TRBD1 agrees at 9 bases. V lost 2 bases and J lost 0; bases outside the gene matches: 12. From germline, CDR1 is SGDLS and CDR2 YYNGEE. The CDR3 totals 20 residues.

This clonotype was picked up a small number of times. The CDR3 sequence is CASSPPGTKNTEAFF. The CDR3 coding sequence is TGTGCCAGCAGTCCCCCCGGGACAAAGAACACTGAAGCTTTCTTT. The chain couples TRBV28 to TRBJ1-1; D may be TRBD1 (6 bases). CDR3 length: 15 residues. CDR1 MDHEN and CDR2 SYDVKM come from the germline V gene. The V and J ends lost 5 bases and 1 base respectively, with 14 bases between them.

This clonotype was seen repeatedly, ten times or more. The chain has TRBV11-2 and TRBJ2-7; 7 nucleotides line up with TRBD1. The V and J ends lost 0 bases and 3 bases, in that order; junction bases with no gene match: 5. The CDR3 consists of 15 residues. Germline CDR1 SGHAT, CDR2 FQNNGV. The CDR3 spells CASSLEGQPFYEQYF. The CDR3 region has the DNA TGTGCCAGCAGCTTAGAGGGACAGCCTTTCTACGAGCAGTACTTC.

CDR3 nucleotide sequence: TGCAGTGCAAAAACCGGGACAGGGGACTATAGCAATCAGCCCCAGCATTTT. Translating gives CSAKTGTGDYSNQPQHF. V usage is TRBV20-1 and J usage is TRBJ1-5, with 10 bases identical to TRBD1. Germline CDR1 reads DFQATT; CDR2 reads SNEGSKA (reference sequence). With 6 bases clipped from V and 0 bases from J, the junction kept 11 bases outside the gene matches. The CDR3 spans 17 residues.

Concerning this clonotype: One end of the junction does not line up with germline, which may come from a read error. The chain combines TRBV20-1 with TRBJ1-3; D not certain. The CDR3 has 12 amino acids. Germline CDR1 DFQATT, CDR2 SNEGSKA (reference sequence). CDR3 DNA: TGTAGTGCTAGAGATCACGGAAACACCATATATTTT. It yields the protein CSARDHGNTIYF.

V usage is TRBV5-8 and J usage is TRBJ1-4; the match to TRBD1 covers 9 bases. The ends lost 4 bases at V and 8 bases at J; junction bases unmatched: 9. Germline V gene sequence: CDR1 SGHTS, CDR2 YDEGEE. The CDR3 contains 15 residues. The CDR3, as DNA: TGTGCCAGCAGCAAGGGACAGGGAATTCGCGAAAAACTGTTTTTT. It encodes CASSKGQGIREKLFF.

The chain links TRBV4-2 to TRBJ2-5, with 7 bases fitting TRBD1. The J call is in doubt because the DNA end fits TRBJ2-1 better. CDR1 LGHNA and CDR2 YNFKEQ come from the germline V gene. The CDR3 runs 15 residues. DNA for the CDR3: TGTGCCAGCAGCCCGACAGGGAAGGGCTACAATGAGCAGTTCTTC. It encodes CASSPTGKGYNEQFF.

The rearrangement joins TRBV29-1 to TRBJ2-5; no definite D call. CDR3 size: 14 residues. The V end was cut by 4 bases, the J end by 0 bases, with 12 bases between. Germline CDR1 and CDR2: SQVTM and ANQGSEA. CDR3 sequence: CSVVGILYQETQYF. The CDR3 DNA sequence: TGCAGCGTTGTTGGTATTTTGTACCAAGAGACCCAGTACTTC.